This T cell receptor beta chain came from a study of blood T cell repertoires in COVID-19. Across the study: COVID-19 samples from acute and convalescent phases originated in the United States, Italy and Spain. PBMCs, B-cell-depleted T cells, or T cells provided the cDNA or gDNA that made up the material.

Repertoires were generated with immunoSEQ multiplex PCR, while TCRdb's copy carries only in-frame clones and drops some. The repertoire has 650,000 to 800,000 clones, about 87% of them found once; the top ten carry 0.2% to 0.3%. V gave up 1 base and J gave up 2 bases; unmatched junction bases: 5. The CDR3 spans 16 residues. In germline, CDR1 is SGHTS, CDR2 YDEGEE. Sequencing was carried out using peripheral blood. The gene calls are TRBV5-8 and TRBJ1-5, with TRBD1 matching 8 bases. The sequence derives from a young woman with acute or convalescent COVID-19. Written as DNA, the CDR3 is TGTGCCAGCAGCTTGACAGGGGGTACGGGCAATCAGCCCCAGCATTTT. It is translated as CASSLTGGTGNQPQHF. The whole variable domain, remainder taken from reference TRBV5-8 and TRBJ1-5, is EAGVTQSPTHLIKTRGQQATLRCSPISGHTSVYWYQQALGLGLQFLLWYDEGEERNRGNFPPRFSGRQFPNYSSELNVNALELEDSALYLCASSLTGGTGNQPQHFGDGTRLSIL.